The clone carrying this TCR beta chain was observed a single time. Since the CDR3 does not end with the conserved phenylalanine or tryptophan, this likely comes from a read error. The data are from a study of tumor-infiltrating lymphocytes in primary liver carcinoma. Study-level background: The study enrolled male and female patients aged 30 to 69 years.

Between 20 and 30 mg of unsorted bulk tissue served as the source from which RNA and DNA were co-extracted. Uniformly, tumor samples exhibited a viable tumor cell fraction exceeding 85%. Making TCR beta cDNA involved approximately 0.5 ug total RNA and a constant-region primer. Slightly modified ARM-PCR, run as three nested multiplex PCR rounds, produced the TCR beta libraries. Two initial PCR rounds of about 9 cycles each paired TRBV1-TRBV30 forward primers with a C-beta reverse primer. MiXCR was run by TCRdb on the multiplex PCR reads, yielding one entry per CDR3 protein. Altogether about 78,000 distinct CDR3 sequences are present, around 75% being singletons, with the ten largest covering roughly 15%. Germline V gene sequence: CDR1 SEHNR, CDR2 FQNEAQ (reference sequence). The J segment lost 0 bases and the V segment lost 5 bases, leaving 9 bases of the junction unmatched. The CDR3 has 17 amino acids.

This TCR derives from a woman in her fifties or sixties with primary liver carcinoma and hepatitis B virus infection. The chain combines TRBV7-9 with TRBJ2-3, with 9 bases lining up with TRBD2. Sequences were obtained from liver tumor tissue from sampling region 4. Regarding subset: tumor region T4, right-lateral pole. CDR3 residues: CASSTTRAGGSTDTQYV. The CDR3 bases are TGTGCCAGCAGCACCACCCGGGCGGGAGGGAGCACAGATACGCAGTATGTT.